What follows are 2 T cell receptor beta chains derived from one specimen sequenced in a study of identical twins. In TCRdb, the 5' RACE reads were re-called with MiXCR into one record per CDR3 protein. The sample lists 210,000 or so distinct CDR3 sequences, approximately 8.3% occurring once. A further study also used this sample, focusing on yellow fever vaccine responses in identical twins.

The sample was memory (CD45RO+) T cells sorted from blood. The receptors stem from a woman in her late teens or twenties in good health.

This clonotype has just a few counts. This rearrangement joins TRBV6-6 to TRBJ2-7; D is perhaps TRBD1 (7 bases). Germline V CDR1 and CDR2: MNHNY, SVGAGI (reference sequence). The CDR3 sequence is 12 residues long. V gave up 4 bases and J gave up 12 bases, with 16 bases separating them. Written as DNA, the CDR3 is TGTGCCAGCAGTTCGCTGACAGGGAGGCCGTACTTC. The encoded protein is CASSSLTGRPYF.

This clonotype was seen more than once but under ten times. The chain carries TRBV7-9 and TRBJ2-5; 7 bases agree with TRBD1. The CDR3 is 13 residues long. CDR1 SEHNR and CDR2 FQNEAQ come from the germline V gene (reference sequence). The V gene end was trimmed by 5 bases and the J gene end by 5 bases; junction bases not matched to a gene: 5. The CDR3 is CASSGWDSETQYF. The CDR3 DNA reads as TGTGCCAGCAGCGGATGGGACAGTGAGACCCAGTACTTC.